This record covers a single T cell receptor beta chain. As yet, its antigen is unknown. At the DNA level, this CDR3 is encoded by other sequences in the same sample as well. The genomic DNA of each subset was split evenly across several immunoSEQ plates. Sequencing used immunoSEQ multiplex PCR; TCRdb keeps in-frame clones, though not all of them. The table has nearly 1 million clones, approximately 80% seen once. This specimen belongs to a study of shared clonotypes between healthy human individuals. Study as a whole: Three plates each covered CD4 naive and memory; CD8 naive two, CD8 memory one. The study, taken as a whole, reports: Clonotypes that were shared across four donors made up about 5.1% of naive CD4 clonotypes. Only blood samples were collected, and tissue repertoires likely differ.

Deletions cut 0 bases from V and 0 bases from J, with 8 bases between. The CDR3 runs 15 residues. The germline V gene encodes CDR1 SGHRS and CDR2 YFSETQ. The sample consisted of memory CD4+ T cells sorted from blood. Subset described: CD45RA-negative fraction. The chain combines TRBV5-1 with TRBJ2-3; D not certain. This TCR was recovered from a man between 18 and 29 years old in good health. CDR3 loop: CASSLEASSTDTQYF. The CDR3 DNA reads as TGCGCCAGCAGCTTGGAGGCCTCTAGCACAGATACGCAGTATTTT.